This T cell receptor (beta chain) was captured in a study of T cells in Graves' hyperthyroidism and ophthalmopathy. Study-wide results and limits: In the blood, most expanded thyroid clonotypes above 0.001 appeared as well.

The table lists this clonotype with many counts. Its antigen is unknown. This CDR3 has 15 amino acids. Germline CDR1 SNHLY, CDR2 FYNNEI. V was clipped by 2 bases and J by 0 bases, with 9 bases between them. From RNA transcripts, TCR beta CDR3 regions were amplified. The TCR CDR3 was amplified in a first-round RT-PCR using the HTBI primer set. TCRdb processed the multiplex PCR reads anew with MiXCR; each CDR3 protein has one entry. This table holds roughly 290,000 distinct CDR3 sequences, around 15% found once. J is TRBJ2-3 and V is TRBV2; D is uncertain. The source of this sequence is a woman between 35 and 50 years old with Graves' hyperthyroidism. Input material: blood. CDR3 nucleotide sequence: TGTGCCAGCAGTGAACGAGTGACTAGCACAGATACGCAGTATTTT. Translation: CASSERVTSTDTQYF.